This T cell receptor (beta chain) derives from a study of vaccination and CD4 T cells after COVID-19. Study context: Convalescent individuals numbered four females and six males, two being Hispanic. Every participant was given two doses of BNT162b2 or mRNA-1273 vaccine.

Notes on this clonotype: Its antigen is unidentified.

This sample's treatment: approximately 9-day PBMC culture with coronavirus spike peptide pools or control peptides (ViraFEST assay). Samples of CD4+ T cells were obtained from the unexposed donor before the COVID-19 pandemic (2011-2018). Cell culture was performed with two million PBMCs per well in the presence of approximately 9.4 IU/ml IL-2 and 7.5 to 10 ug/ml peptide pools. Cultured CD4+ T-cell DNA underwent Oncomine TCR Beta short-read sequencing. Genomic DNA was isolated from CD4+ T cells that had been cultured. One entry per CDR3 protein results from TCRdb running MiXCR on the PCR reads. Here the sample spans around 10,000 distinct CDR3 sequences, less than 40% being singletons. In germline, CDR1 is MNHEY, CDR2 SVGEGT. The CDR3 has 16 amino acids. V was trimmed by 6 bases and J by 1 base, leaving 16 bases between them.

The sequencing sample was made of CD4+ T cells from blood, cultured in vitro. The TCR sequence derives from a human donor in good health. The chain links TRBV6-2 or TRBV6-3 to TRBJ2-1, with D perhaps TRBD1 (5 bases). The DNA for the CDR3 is TGTGCCAGCAGAGCCCACAGGCTAGGGTCCTACAATGAGCAGTTCTTC. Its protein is CASRAHRLGSYNEQFF.